These 26 T cell receptor beta chains share one sample of origin, sequenced in a study of type 1 regulatory T cells. TCRdb analysed the reads with MiXCR anew, one entry per CDR3 protein. The table has approximately 97,000 distinct CDR3 sequences, roughly 30% seen once; the top ten hold roughly 2.4%. Material for sequencing was CD4+ T cells, either the whole sample or a sorted fraction (not recorded which). Receptors originate from a human donor in good health.

The chain has TRBV6-6 and TRBJ1-6; no definite D call. CDR1 and CDR2 (germline): MNHNY, SVGAGI (reference sequence). V was trimmed by 8 bases and J by 5 bases, leaving 10 bases between them. This CDR3 spans 13 amino acids. As DNA, the CDR3 is TGTGCCAGCTCGGACGTAGATAATTCACCCCTCCACTTT. Its translation is CASSDVDNSPLHF.

The chain employs TRBV5-1 and TRBJ2-7; no clear D. CDR1 and CDR2 from the germline V gene are SGHRS and YFSETQ. V was clipped by 0 bases and J by 0 bases, with 7 bases between them. The CDR3 consists of 14 residues. In DNA form, the CDR3 reads TGCGCCAGCAGCTTGGAGGCGGCCTCCTACGAGCAGTACTTC. Translation gives CASSLEAASYEQYF.

In this sample, this clonotype turned up a few times. The V and J genes are TRBV20-1 and TRBJ2-3; the D gene could be TRBD1 or TRBD2 (5 bases each). The CDR3 runs 13 residues. Germline V gene data show CDR1 as DFQATT and CDR2 as SNEGSKA (reference sequence). V was pared by 8 bases and J by 0 bases, with 12 bases between. The CDR3: CSPSEGSTDTQYF. The CDR3 bases are TGCAGTCCGAGCGAGGGGAGCACAGATACGCAGTATTTT.

The rearrangement uses TRBV20-1 and TRBJ1-1; 7 bases are a match to TRBD1. CDR3 length equals 13 residues. Unmatched junction bases numbered 7, after V lost 5 bases and J lost 4 bases. Germline loops: CDR1 DFQATT, CDR2 SNEGSKA (reference sequence). CDR3 coding DNA: TGCAGTGCTTACAGGGGCCGTGTCACTGAAGCTTTCTTT. It yields the protein CSAYRGRVTEAFF.

The chain carries TRBV6-1 and TRBJ2-1; D gene ambiguous. Deletions cut 2 bases from V and 4 bases from J, with 3 bases between. The germline gives CDR1 MNHNS, CDR2 SASEGT. The CDR3 is made up of 12 amino acids. CDR3 in DNA: TGTGCCAGCAGTGAAAATTACAATGAGCAGTTCTTC. The encoded protein is CASSENYNEQFF.

This clonotype was counted only a few times. The chain has TRBV2 and TRBJ2-3; 8 nucleotides align to TRBD2. Germline CDR1 reads SNHLY; CDR2 reads FYNNEI. The CDR3 has 15 residues. V was pared by 8 bases and J by 1 base, with 8 bases of the junction left unmatched. CDR3 residues: CASGGLGFGTDTQYF. Written as DNA, the CDR3 is TGTGCCAGCGGGGGACTAGGGTTTGGCACAGATACGCAGTATTTT.

V usage is TRBV24-1 and J usage is TRBJ2-5, with D possibly being TRBD2 (6 bases). The CDR3 totals 15 residues. Germline CDR1 KGHDR, CDR2 SFDVKD. V was pared by 4 bases and J by 4 bases, with 15 bases between. The CDR3 loop reads CATSDRGVGGETQYF. As DNA, the CDR3 is TGTGCCACCAGTGACCGAGGCGTGGGGGGAGAGACCCAGTACTTC.

This CDR3 is CASSPTGTTLGTEAFF. The CDR3 nucleotides are TGTGCCAGCTCACCAACCGGGACGACCCTCGGGACTGAAGCTTTCTTT. V and J are TRBV18 and TRBJ1-1; D is perhaps TRBD1 (5 bases). Trimming cost V 2 bases and J 5 bases, with 18 bases left between them. Germline V gene lookup returns CDR1 KGHSH and CDR2 LQKENI. The CDR3 has 16 amino acids.

The table lists this clonotype with a few counts. This chain links TRBV10-2 with TRBJ2-1, with a tentative D call TRBD2 (5 bases). Germline loops: CDR1 WSHSY, CDR2 SAAADI. The CDR3 sequence is 12 residues long. Trimming stripped 3 bases from V and 9 bases from J, with 9 bases between. CDR3 sequence (DNA): TGCGCCAGCAGTGACGAGGGCATTGAGCAGTTCTTC. It encodes CASSDEGIEQFF.

This chain uses TRBV7-2 with TRBJ2-7, with 12 bases aligning to TRBD2. The V gene end was trimmed by 7 bases and the J gene end by 3 bases; junction bases not matched to a gene: 7. This CDR3 is 15 amino acids long. From germline, CDR1 is SGHTA and CDR2 FQGNSA. In nucleotides, the CDR3 is TGTGCCAGCACAAGACTAGCGGGAGATTTCTACGAGCAGTACTTC. Amino acid sequence: CASTRLAGDFYEQYF.

This chain links TRBV19 with TRBJ2-1; a possible D gene is TRBD2 (5 bases). CDR3 size: 14 residues. Germline V CDR1 and CDR2: LNHDA, SQIVND (reference sequence). Trimming took off 10 bases at V and 12 bases at J, with 25 bases between the two ends. This CDR3 reads CATTEIADFGGQFF. The CDR3, as DNA: TGTGCCACCACCGAAATCGCGGACTTCGGTGGGCAGTTCTTC.

The table lists this clonotype with a few counts. The CDR3 DNA is TGTGCCAGCAGCTTAGATCGGGTCGGGGAGCTGTTTTTT. This gives the protein CASSLDRVGELFF. The chain couples TRBV11-2 to TRBJ2-2; D is unclear. V was trimmed by 0 bases and J by 7 bases, leaving 6 bases between them. Germline assignment: CDR1 SGHAT and CDR2 FQNNGV. This CDR3 region has 13 residues.

This clonotype was recorded a few times. J is TRBJ2-7 and V is TRBV28, with 7 positions matching TRBD1. V shed 7 bases, J shed 0 bases, and the junction held 9 bases outside the gene matches. Germline CDR1 is MDHEN and CDR2 is SYDVKM. This CDR3 contains 15 residues. The CDR3 sequence: CASTPTGDPSYEQYF. The CDR3 bases are TGTGCCAGCACTCCAACAGGGGACCCCTCCTACGAGCAGTACTTC.

This clonotype was observed at least ten times. CDR3: CASSFLSGGRADTQYF. In DNA, the CDR3 is TGTGCCAGCAGCTTTTTATCGGGAGGCCGCGCAGATACGCAGTATTTT. The chain combines TRBV7-2 with TRBJ2-3; 7 bases agree with TRBD2. Germline V gene data show CDR1 as SGHTA and CDR2 as FQGNSA. The V segment lost 3 bases and the J segment 4 bases; nucleotides outside the gene matches: 10. This CDR3 spans 16 amino acids. The full variable domain, completed using reference TRBV7-2 and TRBJ2-3, is GAGVSQSPSNKVTEKGKDVELRCDPISGHTALYWYRQSLGQGLEFLIYFQGNSAPDKSGLPSDRFSAERTGGSVSTLTIQRTQQEDSAVYLCASSFLSGGRADTQYFGPGTRLTVL.

The chain recombines TRBV6-2 or TRBV6-3 with TRBJ1-5, with D possibly being TRBD1 (5 bases). In germline, CDR1 is MNHEY, CDR2 SVGEGT. This CDR3 region has 17 residues. V shed 4 bases and J shed 5 bases, with 21 bases lying between them. CDR3 loop: CASSSPGLGRIHQPQHF. The CDR3 DNA reads TGTGCCAGCAGTTCACCCGGCTTGGGACGGATTCATCAGCCCCAGCATTTT.

This clonotype is medium-sized in the sample. The chain carries TRBV7-2 and TRBJ2-7; 14 nucleotides align to TRBD2. The germline V gene encodes CDR1 SGHTA and CDR2 FQGNSA. V lost 4 bases to trimming and J lost 6 bases; unmatched junction nucleotides: 5. The CDR3 has 15 residues. CDR3 nucleotides: TGTGCCAGCAGCTCAATGGGACTAGCGGGAGTCGAGCAGTACTTC. Amino acid sequence: CASSSMGLAGVEQYF. Full variable domain (missing parts from reference TRBV7-2 and TRBJ2-7): GAGVSQSPSNKVTEKGKDVELRCDPISGHTALYWYRQSLGQGLEFLIYFQGNSAPDKSGLPSDRFSAERTGGSVSTLTIQRTQQEDSAVYLCASSSMGLAGVEQYFGPGTRLTVT.

This clonotype appeared a few times. The CDR3 is CASRPLAEHTDTQYF. CDR3 bases: TGTGCCAGCAGGCCGCTAGCGGAGCACACAGATACGCAGTATTTT. This rearrangement joins TRBV12-3 or TRBV12-4 to TRBJ2-3; 7 bases map to TRBD2. Losses at the gene ends were 6 bases for V and 2 bases for J; bases not matched to a gene: 8. This CDR3 comprises 15 residues.

This chain joins TRBV7-2 and TRBJ1-5, with 8 bases lining up with TRBD1. V gave up 5 bases and J gave up 4 bases; unmatched junction bases: 4. The CDR3 has 14 amino acids. CDR1 and CDR2 from the germline V gene are SGHTA and FQGNSA. The CDR3 DNA reads as TGTGCCAGCAGCCCTAGGACAGGGAATCAGCCCCAGCATTTT. This translates into CASSPRTGNQPQHF.

This clonotype has just a few counts. This sequence joins TRBV9 and TRBJ2-2, with 7 bases identical to TRBD1. The ends lost 0 bases at V and 1 base at J; junction bases unmatched: 12. CDR1 and CDR2 (germline): SGDLS, YYNGEE. This CDR3 spans 19 amino acids. CDR3 amino acids: CASSVGRKETGRNTGELFF. For the CDR3, the DNA is TGTGCCAGCAGCGTAGGGCGGAAGGAGACAGGGCGGAACACCGGGGAGCTGTTTTTT.

A remark on this clonotype: A junction end diverges from the germline sequence, so it may reflect a read error. The chain joins TRBV14 to TRBJ2-7; 7 nucleotides match TRBD2. CDR1 SGHDN and CDR2 FVKESK come from the germline V gene. The CDR3 sequence is 15 residues long. DNA of the CDR3: TGTGCCAGTAGCCAGGAAGCGGGAACAAACTACGAGCAGTACTTC. This encodes CASSQEAGTNYEQYF.

V usage is TRBV14 and J usage is TRBJ2-3; D gene uncertain. The V end was cut by 2 bases, the J end by 0 bases, with 15 bases between. The CDR3 is 17 residues long. From germline, CDR1 is SGHDN and CDR2 FVKESK. For the CDR3, the DNA is TGTGCCAGCAGCCAACCAGCTCTAACAGCGAGCACAGATACGCAGTATTTT. This gives the protein CASSQPALTASTDTQYF.

This clonotype was recorded a few times. The chain combines TRBV3-1 with TRBJ2-1; 7 nucleotides line up with TRBD2. The CDR3 totals 14 residues. Trimming at V came to 1 base and at J to 15 bases, leaving 12 bases not matched to a gene. Germline V gene sequence: CDR1 LGHDT, CDR2 YNNKEL (reference sequence). The CDR3 DNA reads as TGTGCCAGCAGCCAAGTATTAGCAGGGACTAAGCTGTTCTTC. This gives the protein CASSQVLAGTKLFF.

This clonotype has only a few counts. The chain is built from TRBV19 and TRBJ2-3; 7 bases match TRBD2. The V segment lost 4 bases and the J segment 3 bases; nucleotides outside the gene matches: 7. Germline CDR1 LNHDA, CDR2 SQIVND (reference sequence). This CDR3 has 15 residues. The CDR3 protein is CASSNRGSVTDTQYF. The CDR3 nucleotides read TGTGCCAGTAGTAATCGCGGGAGCGTGACAGATACGCAGTATTTT.

The chain links TRBV9 to TRBJ1-6; the D gene is possibly TRBD1 (5 bases). V lost 5 bases and J 7 bases, leaving 13 bases between the germline ends. Germline V CDR1 and CDR2: SGDLS, YYNGEE. This CDR3 region has 14 residues. The CDR3: CASREGSENSPLHF. CDR3 nucleotide sequence: TGTGCCAGCAGGGAGGGGTCAGAAAATTCACCCCTCCACTTT.

This sequence joins TRBV27 and TRBJ1-1; unclear D gene. Germline V gene data show CDR1 as MNHEY and CDR2 as SMNVEV (reference sequence). V was clipped by 2 bases and J by 3 bases, with 7 bases between them. The CDR3 covers 13 residues. Written as DNA, the CDR3 is TGTGCCAGCAGTTTACCCGGGTACACTGAAGCTTTCTTT. Protein: CASSLPGYTEAFF.

The rearrangement uses TRBV20-1 and TRBJ2-7; 7 bases are shared with TRBD1. J gave up 5 bases and V 5 bases, and 9 bases lay outside the gene matches. The germline V gene has CDR1 DFQATT and CDR2 SNEGSKA (reference sequence). This CDR3 is 13 amino acids long. DNA for the CDR3: TGCAGTGCTCAGACAGGGCCCGAGGACGAGCAGTACTTC. It codes for CSAQTGPEDEQYF.